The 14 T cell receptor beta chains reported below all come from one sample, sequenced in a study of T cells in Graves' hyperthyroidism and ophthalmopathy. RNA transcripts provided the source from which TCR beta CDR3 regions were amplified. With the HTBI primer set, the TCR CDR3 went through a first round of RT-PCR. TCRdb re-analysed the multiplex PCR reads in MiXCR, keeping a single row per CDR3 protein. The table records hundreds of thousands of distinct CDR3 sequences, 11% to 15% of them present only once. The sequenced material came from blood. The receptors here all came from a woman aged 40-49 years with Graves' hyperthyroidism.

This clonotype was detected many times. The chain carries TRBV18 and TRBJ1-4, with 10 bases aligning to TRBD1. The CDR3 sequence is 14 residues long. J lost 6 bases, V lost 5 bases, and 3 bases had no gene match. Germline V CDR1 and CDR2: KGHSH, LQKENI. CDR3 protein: CASSADRGHEKLFF. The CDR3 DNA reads TGTGCCAGCTCAGCCGACAGGGGGCATGAAAAACTGTTTTTT.

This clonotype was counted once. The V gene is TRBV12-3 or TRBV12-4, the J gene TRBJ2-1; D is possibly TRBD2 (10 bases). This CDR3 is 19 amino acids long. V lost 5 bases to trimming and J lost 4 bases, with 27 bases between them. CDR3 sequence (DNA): TGTGCCAGCAGTACCGGGACAGGGCGGCTAGCGGGAGATTACAATGAGCAGTTCTTC. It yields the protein CASSTGTGRLAGDYNEQFF.

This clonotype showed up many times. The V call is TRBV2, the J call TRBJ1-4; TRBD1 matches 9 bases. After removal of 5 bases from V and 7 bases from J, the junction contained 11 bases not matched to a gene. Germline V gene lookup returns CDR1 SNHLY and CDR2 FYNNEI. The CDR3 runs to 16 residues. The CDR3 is CASSYRGPNASEKLFF. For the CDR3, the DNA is TGTGCCAGCAGTTACAGGGGGCCCAATGCTAGTGAAAAACTGTTTTTT.

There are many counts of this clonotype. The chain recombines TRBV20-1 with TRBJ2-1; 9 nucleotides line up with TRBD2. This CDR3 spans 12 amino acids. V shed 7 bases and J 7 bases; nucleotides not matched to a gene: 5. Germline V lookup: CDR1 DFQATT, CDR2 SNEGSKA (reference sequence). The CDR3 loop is CSGAGGINEQFF. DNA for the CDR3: TGCAGTGGAGCGGGAGGTATAAATGAGCAGTTCTTC.

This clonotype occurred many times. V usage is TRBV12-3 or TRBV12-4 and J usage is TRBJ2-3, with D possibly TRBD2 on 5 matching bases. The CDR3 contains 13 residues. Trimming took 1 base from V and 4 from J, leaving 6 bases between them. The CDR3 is CASSLGRSDTQYF. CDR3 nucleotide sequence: TGTGCCAGCAGTTTAGGGAGGTCAGATACGCAGTATTTT.

The CDR3 protein is CATSKLRQGAWEQYF. In nucleotides, the CDR3 is TGTGCCACCAGCAAACTACGACAGGGGGCATGGGAGCAGTACTTC. This sequence joins TRBV6-2 or TRBV6-3 and TRBJ2-7; 10 nucleotides line up with TRBD1. CDR3 length equals 15 residues. Per the germline V gene, CDR1 is MNHEY and CDR2 is SVGEGT. V lost 10 bases to trimming and J lost 7 bases; unmatched junction nucleotides: 16.

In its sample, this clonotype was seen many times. The CDR3 DNA sequence: TGCAGTGCTAGAGTTGAGGCCTCTCCTAGGTCACCCCTCCACTTT. Translating it yields CSARVEASPRSPLHF. This chain connects TRBV20-1 to TRBJ1-6; D unresolved. The CDR3 totals 15 residues. V lost 1 base to trimming and J lost 10 bases, with 17 bases between them. Germline V lookup: CDR1 DFQATT, CDR2 SNEGSKA (reference sequence).

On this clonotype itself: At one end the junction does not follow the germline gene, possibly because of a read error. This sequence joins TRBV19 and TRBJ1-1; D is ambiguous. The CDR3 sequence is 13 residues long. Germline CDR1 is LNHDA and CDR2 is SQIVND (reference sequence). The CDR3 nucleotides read TGTGTCAGTAGGTTAAAGAGGAACACTGAAGCTTTCTTT. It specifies CVSRLKRNTEAFF.

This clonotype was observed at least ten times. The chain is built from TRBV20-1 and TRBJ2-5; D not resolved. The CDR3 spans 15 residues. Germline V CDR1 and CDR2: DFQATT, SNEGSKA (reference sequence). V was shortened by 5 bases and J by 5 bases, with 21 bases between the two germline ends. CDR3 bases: TGCAGTGCTGCCCCCCCGGGCACCATCGCGGAGACCCAGTACTTC. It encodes CSAAPPGTIAETQYF.

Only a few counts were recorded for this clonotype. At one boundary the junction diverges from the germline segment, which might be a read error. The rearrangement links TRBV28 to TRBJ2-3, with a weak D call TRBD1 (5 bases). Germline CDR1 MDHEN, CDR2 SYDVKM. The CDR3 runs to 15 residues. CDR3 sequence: CVSSPAQGITDTQYF. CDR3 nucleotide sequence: TGTGTCAGCAGCCCAGCGCAGGGAATCACAGATACGCAGTATTTT.

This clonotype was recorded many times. This chain's CDR3 is CATSDPRLAGFGEQFF. The DNA for the CDR3 is TGTGCCACCAGTGATCCCCGACTAGCGGGGTTCGGCGAGCAGTTCTTC. J is TRBJ2-1 and V is TRBV24-1; 11 nucleotides match TRBD2. CDR3 length: 16 amino acids. Germline assignment: CDR1 KGHDR and CDR2 SFDVKD. The V segment lost 3 bases and the J segment 10 bases; nucleotides outside the gene matches: 10.

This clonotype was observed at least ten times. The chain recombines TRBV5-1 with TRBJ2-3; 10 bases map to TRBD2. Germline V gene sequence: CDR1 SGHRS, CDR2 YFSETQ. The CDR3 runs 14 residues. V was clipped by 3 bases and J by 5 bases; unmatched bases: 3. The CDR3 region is CASSSSGREDTQYF. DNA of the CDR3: TGCGCCAGCAGCTCGAGCGGGAGGGAAGATACGCAGTATTTT.

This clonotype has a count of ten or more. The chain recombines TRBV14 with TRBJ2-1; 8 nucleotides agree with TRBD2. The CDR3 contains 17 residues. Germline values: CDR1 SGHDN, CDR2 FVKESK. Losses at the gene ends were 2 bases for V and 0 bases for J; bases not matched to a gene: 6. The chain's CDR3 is CASSQTRLARSYNEQFF. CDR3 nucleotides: TGTGCCAGCAGCCAAACGAGACTAGCGCGCTCCTACAATGAGCAGTTCTTC.

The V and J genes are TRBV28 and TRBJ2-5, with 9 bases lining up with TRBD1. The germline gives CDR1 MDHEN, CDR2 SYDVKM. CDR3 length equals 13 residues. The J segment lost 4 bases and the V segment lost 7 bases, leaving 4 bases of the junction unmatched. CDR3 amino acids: CASIQGAGETQYF. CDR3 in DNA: TGTGCCAGCATACAGGGGGCAGGAGAGACCCAGTACTTC.